This T cell receptor beta chain was obtained from a study of blood T cell repertoires in COVID-19. V lost 3 bases, J lost 10 bases, and 14 bases lay in between. CDR1 and CDR2 from the germline V gene are SGDLS and YYNGEE. The CDR3 covers 14 residues. Libraries were prepared by immunoSEQ multiplex PCR; TCRdb keeps only in-frame clonotypes and omits some of them. This sample has about 200,000 clones, with around 81% found just once. The chain links TRBV9 to TRBJ1-6, with D uncertain. The sample consisted of peripheral blood. This sequence was found in a woman in her sixties or seventies with acute or convalescent COVID-19. The CDR3 DNA sequence: TGTGCCAGCAGCGCAGACAATCTTAAGTCACCCCTCCACTTT. Translation gives CASSADNLKSPLHF.